The rows below give T cell receptor beta chains drawn from one sample of a study of T cells after yellow fever vaccination. TCRdb independently ran MiXCR on the 5' RACE reads; one entry per CDR3 protein. Counted here are 620,000 or so distinct CDR3 sequences, approximately 16% occurring once; the ten biggest clones make up 15% to 20%. Sequencing used PBMCs, obtained 5 to 6 days after the first yellow fever vaccination. Source of these receptors: a man younger than 35 who received the YFV17D yellow fever vaccine. Each CDR3 is given with its conserved first and last residue. Each record gives: V gene, J gene, clone size, D gene, CDR3 protein, CDR3 DNA. A D gene is named only where the DNA matches it firmly. The size of a clone is reported for some rows only, either as once, few or many, or as a class for expanded clones.

>TRBV12-5|TRBJ2-1|NA|NA
CASGLGTDLDEQFF
TGTGCTAGTGGTTTGGGGACCGACTTGGATGAGCAGTTCTTC
>TRBV20-1|TRBJ1-5|many|NA
CSVQAGGQPQHF
TGCAGCGTACAGGCCGGGGGCCAGCCCCAGCATTTT
>TRBV10-3|TRBJ1-1|NA|TRBD1
CAISGNGQGNTEAFF
TGTGCCATCAGTGGTAACGGACAGGGAAACACTGAAGCTTTCTTT
>TRBV12-3/TRBV12-4|TRBJ1-5|NA|NA
CASSTHDNQPQHF
TGTGCCAGCAGCACTCATGACAATCAGCCCCAGCATTTT
>TRBV10-2|TRBJ2-7|NA|NA
CASSGRPQGRPEQYF
TGCGCCAGCAGCGGACGCCCGCAGGGGCGCCCCGAGCAGTACTTC
>TRBV6-1|TRBJ1-2|NA|TRBD1
CASSLGEDRVKNGYTF
TGTGCCAGCAGCCTCGGGGAGGACAGGGTTAAGAATGGCTACACCTTC
>TRBV12-3/TRBV12-4|TRBJ2-7|NA|TRBD1
CASSRGTGGEQYF
TGTGCCAGCAGTCGCGGGACAGGGGGCGAGCAGTACTTC
>TRBV5-1|TRBJ2-1|NA|NA
CASSLNSLGHNEQFF
TGCGCCAGCAGCTTAAACTCGTTGGGGCACAATGAGCAGTTCTTC
>TRBV24-1|TRBJ2-5|NA|NA
CATSDSDYHWIGTQYF
TGTGCCACCAGTGACTCGGACTACCACTGGATTGGGACCCAGTACTTC
>TRBV4-1|TRBJ2-7|few|NA
CASSLKTGTYEQYF
TGCGCCAGCAGCCTAAAGACAGGAACCTACGAGCAGTACTTC
>TRBV12-3/TRBV12-4|TRBJ2-3|NA|NA
CASSSRTTTTDTQYF
TGTGCCAGCAGTTCCCGGACTACTACCACAGATACGCAGTATTTT
>TRBV5-6|TRBJ2-7|many|NA
CASSFRGTYEQYF
TGTGCCAGCAGCTTTCGGGGGACCTACGAGCAGTACTTC
>TRBV4-3|TRBJ2-3|few|TRBD2
CASSRREGTDTQYF
TGCGCCAGCAGCCGGAGGGAGGGAACAGATACGCAGTATTTT
>TRBV7-8|TRBJ2-1|few|TRBD2
CASSTTSGSEQFF
TGTGCCAGCAGCACGACTAGCGGCAGTGAGCAGTTCTTC
>TRBV28|TRBJ2-1|few|TRBD2
CASSTIGGAYNEQFF
TGTGCCAGCAGTACAATCGGGGGGGCGTACAATGAGCAGTTCTTC
>TRBV7-2|TRBJ2-3|many|NA
CASSPSGSTDTQYF
TGTGCCAGCAGCCCCTCGGGTAGCACAGATACGCAGTATTTT
>TRBV20-1|TRBJ1-2|NA|NA
CSAIRGPIDYTF
TGCAGTGCCATCAGGGGCCCGATAGACTACACCTTC
>TRBV28|TRBJ2-1|few|NA
CASSKGGAFRGNEQFF
TGTGCCAGCAGCAAGGGGGGGGCTTTTCGAGGCAATGAGCAGTTCTTC
>TRBV5-1|TRBJ2-5|many|NA
CASSPGPLETQYF
TGCGCCAGCAGCCCGGGACCCCTGGAGACCCAGTACTTC
>TRBV12-3/TRBV12-4|TRBJ2-4|few|TRBD2
CASSASTGTSSIQYF
TGTGCCAGCAGTGCGTCAACCGGGACTAGCTCCATTCAGTACTTC
>TRBV24-1|TRBJ2-2|few|NA
CATSRAGNTGELFF
TGTGCCACCAGTCGAGCTGGTAACACCGGGGAGCTGTTTTTT
>TRBV28|TRBJ1-1|many|NA
CASSFQYSNPNTEAFF
TGTGCCAGCAGTTTTCAGTACTCCAACCCGAACACTGAAGCTTTCTTT
>TRBV2|TRBJ2-5|many|NA
CASSDVGQETQYF
TGTGCCAGCAGTGACGTGGGCCAAGAGACCCAGTACTTC
>TRBV6-2/TRBV6-3|TRBJ1-5|NA|NA
CASGFVWETIKSNQPQHF
TGTGCCAGCGGCTTCGTCTGGGAGACAATTAAAAGCAATCAGCCCCAGCATTTT
>TRBV5-6|TRBJ1-5|few|NA
CASSLGQTYNQPQHF
TGTGCCAGCAGCTTGGGACAGACGTATAATCAGCCCCAGCATTTT
>TRBV4-2|TRBJ2-1|NA|TRBD2
CASSQEFGGIMNEQFF
TGTGCCAGCAGCCAAGAATTCGGGGGGATTATGAATGAGCAGTTCTTC
>TRBV27|TRBJ1-1|many|NA
CASSYLGYTEAFF
TGTGCCAGCAGTTATTTGGGATACACTGAAGCTTTCTTT
>TRBV6-1|TRBJ1-1|NA|TRBD1
CASSPGRGMSGTEAFF
TGTGCCAGCAGCCCCGGCAGGGGGATGTCCGGGACTGAAGCTTTCTTT
>TRBV6-2/TRBV6-3|TRBJ2-2|NA|TRBD2
CASTQPGGPGELFF
TGTGCCAGCACCCAGCCGGGGGGACCCGGGGAGCTGTTTTTT
>TRBV7-3|TRBJ2-5|NA|NA
CASSLGGARGKETQYF
TGTGCCAGCAGCTTAGGGGGGGCGAGGGGGAAAGAGACCCAGTACTTC
>TRBV20-1|TRBJ2-1|many|TRBD2
CSARAVAGTPAMGEQFF
TGCAGTGCTAGAGCAGTAGCGGGGACGCCCGCAATGGGTGAGCAGTTCTTC
>TRBV29-1|TRBJ2-5|NA|NA
CSGGVTSLLQETQYF
TGCAGCGGGGGGGTAACTAGCCTCCTCCAAGAGACCCAGTACTTC
>TRBV9|TRBJ2-5|NA|TRBD2
CASSSTGTTKETQYF
TGTGCCAGCTCATCGACCGGGACTACAAAAGAGACCCAGTACTTC
>TRBV6-6|TRBJ1-2|NA|TRBD1
CASSSGQGASYTF
TGTGCCAGCAGTTCGGGACAGGGGGCGAGCTACACCTTC
>TRBV6-1|TRBJ1-6|NA|NA
CASSGTVNSPLHF
TGTGCCAGCAGTGGGACGGTTAATTCACCCCTCCACTTT
>TRBV2|TRBJ1-1|NA|NA
CASSEQSEMDTEAFF
TGTGCCAGCAGTGAACAATCGGAGATGGACACTGAAGCTTTCTTT
>TRBV20-1|TRBJ2-5|few|TRBD2
CSAIAGGPGETQYF
TGCAGTGCTATAGCGGGGGGGCCGGGAGAGACCCAGTACTTC
>TRBV19|TRBJ1-5|few|NA
CASRWEHFNQPQHF
TGTGCCAGTAGATGGGAACATTTTAATCAGCCCCAGCATTTT
>TRBV6-1|TRBJ2-7|NA|NA
CASSPPGINLSTAEQYF
TGTGCCAGCAGCCCTCCAGGGATTAATTTAAGTACCGCCGAGCAGTACTTC
>TRBV5-1|TRBJ2-1|NA|TRBD2
CASSLGSGGAYEQFF
TGCGCCAGCAGCTTGGGTAGCGGGGGGGCCTATGAGCAGTTCTTC
>TRBV3-1|TRBJ2-4|NA|NA
CASSQDLTGHRIQYF
TGTGCCAGCAGCCAAGATCTGACAGGCCATCGAATTCAGTACTTC